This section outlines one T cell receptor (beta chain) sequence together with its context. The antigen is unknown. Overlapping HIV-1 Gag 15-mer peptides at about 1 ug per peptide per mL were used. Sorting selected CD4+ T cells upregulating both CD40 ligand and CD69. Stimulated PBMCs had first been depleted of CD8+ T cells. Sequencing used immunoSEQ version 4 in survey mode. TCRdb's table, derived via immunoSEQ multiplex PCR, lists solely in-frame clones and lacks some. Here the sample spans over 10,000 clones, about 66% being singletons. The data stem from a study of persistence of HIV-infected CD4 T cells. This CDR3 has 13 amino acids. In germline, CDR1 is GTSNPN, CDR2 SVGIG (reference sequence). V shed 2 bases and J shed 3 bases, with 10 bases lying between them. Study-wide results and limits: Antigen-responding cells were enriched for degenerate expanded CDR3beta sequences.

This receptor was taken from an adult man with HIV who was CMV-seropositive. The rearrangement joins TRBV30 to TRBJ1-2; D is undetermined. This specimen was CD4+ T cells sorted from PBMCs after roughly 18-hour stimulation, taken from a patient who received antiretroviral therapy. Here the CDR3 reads CAWSPRQDYGYTF. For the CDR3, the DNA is TGTGCCTGGAGTCCTAGACAAGACTATGGCTACACCTTC.